This T cell receptor beta chain was captured in a study of T cell responses to AZD1222 COVID-19 vaccine. Findings and caveats of the study: Females outnumbered males among donors, who were mostly white British; clonal diversity was possibly underestimated. Targets within unmutated variant regions were reportedly found for nearly half of spike-specific TCRs.

Second-dose schedules of about 4 or about 12 weeks were combined. TCRdb's copy holds only in-frame clones and misses some; the assay was immunoSEQ multiplex PCR. The profile shows over 100,000 clones, just over 90% of them singletons. Concerning this clone: As yet, its antigen is unknown.

The V and J ends lost 5 bases and 4 bases, in that order; junction bases with no gene match: 7. There are 14 residues in the CDR3. Per germline, CDR1 SGHRS and CDR2 YFSETQ. This clonotype originated in an adult who received the AZD1222 COVID-19 vaccine. V usage is TRBV5-1 and J usage is TRBJ1-1, with 8 nucleotides matching TRBD1. The specimen was peripheral blood, collected 28 days after the second AZD1222 dose. CDR3 nucleotides: TGCGCCAGCAGATCAGGGGGCAAGAGCACTGAAGCTTTCTTT. Amino acids: CASRSGGKSTEAFF.